These 3 T cell receptor beta chains originate from one sample sequenced in a study of T cells in Graves' hyperthyroidism and ophthalmopathy. RNA transcripts served as the template for amplifying TCR beta CDR3 regions. First-round RT-PCR of the TCR CDR3 relied on the HTBI primer set. TCRdb re-called the multiplex PCR reads through MiXCR, storing one row per CDR3 protein. The sample lists approximately 380,000 distinct CDR3 sequences, about a fifth occurring once. Sequencing was carried out using blood. All receptors come from a man aged 18 to 29 with Graves' ophthalmopathy.

The chain recombines TRBV6-1 with TRBJ1-1; the D is unclear. The germline V gene has CDR1 MNHNS and CDR2 SASEGT. This CDR3 has 14 residues. The V end lost 4 bases, the J end lost 5 bases, and 14 bases lay between the germline ends. For the CDR3, the DNA is TGTGCCAGCAGTGCTGGGGTGAAGAGAACTGAAGCTTTCTTT. Translated, it gives CASSAGVKRTEAFF.

The sample holds a few counts of this clonotype. The CDR3 bases are TGTGCCATCAGTGAAGACAGGGACTATGGCTACACCTTC. Its protein product is CAISEDRDYGYTF. The chain joins TRBV10-3 to TRBJ1-2; TRBD1 aligns across 7 bases. This CDR3 comprises 13 residues. The V segment lost 3 bases and the J segment 3 bases; nucleotides outside the gene matches: 1. CDR1 and CDR2 from the germline V gene are ENHRY and SYGVKD.

The table lists this clonotype with many counts. This chain uses TRBV7-9 with TRBJ1-1, with D possibly TRBD1 on 5 matching bases. CDR3 size: 14 residues. The ends were cut back, 5 bases at V and 4 bases at J, with 14 bases in the middle. CDR1 and CDR2 (germline): SEHNR, FQNEAQ (reference sequence). In DNA form, the CDR3 reads TGTGCCAGCAGCCCAGTTGGGGCAGGCACTGAAGCTTTCTTT. It specifies CASSPVGAGTEAFF.